This T cell receptor (beta chain) is drawn from a study of lymphopenia after photon versus proton radiotherapy. Findings of the study overall: Post-nadir diversity loss with photons came from oligoclonal expansion, particularly CD8+ Temra cells. Under photons, naive T cells and diversity fell while effector/memory populations rose. In patients who died, overall survival fell as post-nadir TCR diversity dropped more. Survival link was tested only in deceased patients; proton benefit remains a possibility.

TCRdb's table, derived via immunoSEQ multiplex PCR, lists solely in-frame clones and lacks some. The table has tens of thousands of clones, 65% to 85% seen once. V was cut by 5 bases and J by 7 bases, with 11 bases left in between. Germline loops: CDR1 SNHLY, CDR2 FYNNEI. CDR3 length equals 12 residues. Notes on this clone: Its matching antigen is unknown.

The origin of this receptor is a man between 60 and 75 years old with pancreatic cancer. This specimen consisted of peripheral blood, obtained from a patient treated with proton-based radiotherapy. The V call is TRBV2, the J call TRBJ1-2; D is ambiguous. DNA of the CDR3: TGTGCCAGCAGTTCCCAGGTTCTTGGCTACACCTTC. Residues: CASSSQVLGYTF.